This T cell receptor (beta chain) was sequenced during a study of T-cell memory formation after mild COVID-19. TCRdb fed the 5' RACE reads into MiXCR, producing one record per CDR3 protein. This table holds a few hundred thousand distinct CDR3 sequences, around 19% found once. This CDR3 has 14 amino acids. Looked up from germline, CDR1 is MGHRA and CDR2 is YSYEKL. The V gene lost 1 base and the J gene lost 7 bases, with 13 bases spanning the gap. Points from the study as a whole: Clones that contracted from day 15 to 85 were balanced CD4/CD8, while later expanders leaned CD4+.

This clonotype was counted only a few times. Its cognate antigen is unknown. The TCR comes from a man aged 18 to 29 who had mild COVID-19 (a few samples of this study predate the infection). Cell type and time point are not known. The chain is built from TRBV4-1 and TRBJ1-2; D is uncertain. Sequenced material: PBMCs or a T cell subset sorted from them (not recorded which). The CDR3 sequence: CASSQVPRPGGYTF. Written as DNA, the CDR3 is TGCGCCAGCAGCCAAGTCCCCCGCCCGGGTGGCTACACCTTC.